Listed here are 30 T cell receptor beta chains from one sample, sequenced in a study of T cell changes during pregnancy in multiple sclerosis. Data came from immunoSEQ multiplex PCR; TCRdb stores just in-frame clones and leaves some out. The sample shows approximately 24,000 clones, about nine tenths of them seen only once. This material consisted of CD8+ T cells from peripheral blood mononuclear cells, taken in the first trimester of pregnancy. All receptors derive from a female donor in good health, enrolled as a control in a pregnancy study.

This clone was observed a handful of times. V is TRBV9 and J is TRBJ1-1; tentatively, D is TRBD1 (6 bases). CDR1 and CDR2 from the germline V gene are SGDLS and YYNGEE. The CDR3 covers 15 residues. Trimming cost V 2 bases and J 4 bases, with 15 bases left between them. The CDR3 protein is CASSVAPGERTEAFF. CDR3 sequence (DNA): TGTGCCAGCAGCGTTGCCCCAGGGGAACGCACTGAAGCTTTCTTT.

CDR3 in DNA: TGTGCCAGCAGCCGACAGGTCCCTTATAGCAATCAGCCCCAGCATTTT. Its translation: CASSRQVPYSNQPQHF. J is TRBJ1-5 and V is TRBV28, with D possibly TRBD1 on 6 matching bases. The CDR3 length is 16 residues. Trimming took off 6 bases at V and 0 bases at J, with 15 bases between the two ends. Germline-derived CDR1 and CDR2 are MDHEN and SYDVKM.

This clone turned up a few times. The rearrangement joins TRBV13 to TRBJ1-2, with D maybe TRBD1 (6 bases). This CDR3 has 14 amino acids. Germline CDR1 reads PRHDT; CDR2 reads FYEKMQ (reference sequence). Trimming took off 1 base at V and 6 bases at J, with 12 bases between the two ends. The chain's CDR3 is CASSLVAGANGYTF. As DNA, the CDR3 is TGTGCCAGCAGCTTAGTGGCGGGGGCAAATGGCTACACCTTC. Filled out from reference TRBV13 and TRBJ1-2, the complete variable domain reads AAGVIQSPRHLIKEKRETATLKCYPIPRHDTVYWYQQGPGQDPQFLISFYEKMQSDKGSIPDRFSAQQFSDYHSELNMSSLELGDSALYFCASSLVAGANGYTFGSGTRLTVV.

The rearrangement uses TRBV4-1 and TRBJ1-1; unclear D gene. Germline loops: CDR1 MGHRA, CDR2 YSYEKL. The CDR3 spans 13 residues. V was cut by 8 bases and J by 6 bases, with 16 bases left in between. CDR3 in amino acids: CASSLGSSAEAFF. The CDR3 DNA follows: TGCGCCAGCTCCTTGGGTTCAAGCGCTGAAGCTTTCTTT.

The chain carries TRBV27 and TRBJ2-1, with 10 bases matching TRBD2. V lost 11 bases and J lost 5; bases outside the gene matches: 9. Germline V gene lookup returns CDR1 MNHEY and CDR2 SMNVEV (reference sequence). CDR3 length: 14 amino acids. CDR3 loop: CAVQRGGPDNEQFF. CDR3 coding DNA: TGTGCCGTCCAGCGGGGGGGCCCGGACAATGAGCAGTTCTTC.

The CDR3, as DNA: TGTGCCAGCAGCTCCGGGGTTAACTATGGCTACACCTTC. Its translation is CASSSGVNYGYTF. The J gene is TRBJ1-2, the V gene TRBV9; D gene unclear. Trimming removed 4 bases from V and 1 base from J, with 8 bases in between. The germline CDR1 and CDR2 sequences are SGDLS and YYNGEE. The CDR3 runs 13 residues.

The chain has TRBV11-3 and TRBJ1-2; D perhaps matches TRBD1 (5 bases). V lost 0 bases and J 4 bases, leaving 24 bases between the germline ends. This CDR3 is built from 19 residues. The V gene's germline CDR1 is SGHNT and CDR2 YENEEA. CDR3 DNA: TGTGCCAGCAGCTTAGATGGCGACGGGGGAGCATATAAGTTCTATGGCTACACCTTC. Its translation is CASSLDGDGGAYKFYGYTF.

The rearrangement links TRBV7-6 to TRBJ1-1; TRBD1 matches at 8 bases. Germline lookup yields CDR1 SGHVS and CDR2 FNYEAQ. J gave up 1 base and V 3 bases, and 4 bases lay outside the gene matches. This CDR3 is built from 15 residues. The CDR3 DNA is TGTGCCAGCAGCTTGAGCGGGACAGGGAACACTGAAGCTTTCTTT. Its protein product is CASSLSGTGNTEAFF.

The CDR3 loop reads CASNTRQGVREKLFF. The CDR3 DNA reads as TGCGCCAGCAACACCCGACAGGGAGTACGGGAAAAACTGTTTTTT. The rearrangement uses TRBV4-3 and TRBJ1-4, with TRBD1 identical over 7 bases. The V and J ends lost 7 bases and 8 bases, in that order; junction bases with no gene match: 13. The V gene's germline CDR1 is LGHNA and CDR2 YSLEER. This CDR3 is 15 amino acids long.

V gene TRBV4-1 combines with J gene TRBJ2-3; TRBD2 matches 7 bases. V lost 4 bases, J lost 4 bases, and 2 bases stayed unmatched. Germline V gives CDR1 MGHRA, CDR2 YSYEKL. The CDR3 contains 13 residues. CDR3 sequence: CASSPREADTQYF. As DNA, the CDR3 is TGCGCCAGCAGCCCCCGGGAGGCAGATACGCAGTATTTT.

The chain recombines TRBV7-8 with TRBJ2-3; D ambiguous. The CDR3 runs 15 residues. V lost 5 bases to trimming and J lost 5 bases, with 17 bases between them. The germline V gene encodes CDR1 SGHVS and CDR2 FQNEAQ. CDR3 DNA: TGTGCCAGCAGCCCCGGGTCTCTGCTTGGAGATACGCAGTATTTT. Its translation is CASSPGSLLGDTQYF.

The CDR3: CASSYYAGKTGELFF. The DNA for the CDR3 is TGTGCCAGCAGTTACTATGCAGGGAAAACCGGGGAGCTGTTTTTT. The chain couples TRBV6-5 to TRBJ2-2; tentative D call: TRBD1 (5 bases). Germline assignment: CDR1 MNHEY and CDR2 SVGAGI. The CDR3 is 15 residues long. Trimming pared 1 base from V and 5 bases from J, leaving 11 bases between.

The chain couples TRBV11-1 to TRBJ2-5; 10 nucleotides match TRBD2. The CDR3 is made up of 15 amino acids. Germline CDR1 reads SGHAT; CDR2 reads FQDESV (reference sequence). The V gene end was trimmed by 5 bases and the J gene end by 3 bases; junction bases not matched to a gene: 6. As DNA, the CDR3 is TGTGCCAGCAGCACCGGGACTAGCGCAAAAGAGACCCAGTACTTC. Translated, it gives CASSTGTSAKETQYF. The full variable domain, its missing parts supplied by reference TRBV11-1 and TRBJ2-5, is EAEVAQSPRYKITEKSQAVAFWCDPISGHATLYWYRQILGQGPELLVQFQDESVVDDSQLPKDRFSAERLKGVDSTLKIQPAELGDSAMYLCASSTGTSAKETQYFGPGTRLLVL.

The rearrangement uses TRBV7-8 and TRBJ1-1; TRBD1 matches at 8 bases. From germline, CDR1 is SGHVS and CDR2 FQNEAQ. CDR3 length equals 14 residues. J lost 0 bases, V lost 5 bases, and 2 bases had no gene match. The CDR3 DNA follows: TGTGCCAGCAGCCCGACAGGGGTGAACACTGAAGCTTTCTTT. It codes for CASSPTGVNTEAFF.

The chain carries TRBV4-3 and TRBJ2-1, with TRBD2 identical over 10 bases. Germline trimming cut 3 bases from V and 4 bases from J; bases unmatched to any gene: 6. Germline CDR1 is LGHNA and CDR2 is YSLEER. The CDR3 consists of 16 residues. CDR3 sequence (DNA): TGCGCCAGCAGCCATGATAGCGGGGGGCCATACAATGAGCAGTTCTTC. This sequence encodes CASSHDSGGPYNEQFF.

This clone has a handful of counts. This chain uses TRBV7-2 with TRBJ2-7, with TRBD2 as a possible D gene (5 bases). The CDR3 has 16 amino acids. Per germline, CDR1 SGHTA and CDR2 FQGNSA. Between the trimmed V and J ends, which lost 5 bases and 3 bases, there was a span of 20 bases. CDR3 amino acids: CASSLTPTRGVYEQYF. DNA of the CDR3: TGTGCCAGCAGCCTTACCCCCACCCGGGGTGTCTACGAGCAGTACTTC.

The chain employs TRBV11-1 and TRBJ1-1; weak D call: TRBD1 (5 bases). Germline V gene sequence: CDR1 SGHAT, CDR2 FQDESV (reference sequence). V was trimmed by 5 bases and J by 3 bases, leaving 16 bases between them. CDR3 length: 15 amino acids. DNA of the CDR3: TGTGCCAGCAGCCCATTGGGGGGGTTGGACACTGAAGCTTTCTTT. This codes for CASSPLGGLDTEAFF.

V and J are TRBV29-1 and TRBJ2-1, with D maybe TRBD1 (5 bases). V was trimmed by 8 bases and J by 1 base, leaving 21 bases between them. This CDR3 has 16 amino acids. Germline-derived CDR1 and CDR2 are SQVTM and ANQGSEA. Here the CDR3 DNA reads TGCAGCTTGTGGGCCCAAGGGGCGGCGTCCTACAATGAGCAGTTCTTC. It translates to CSLWAQGAASYNEQFF.

The chain couples TRBV11-2 to TRBJ2-7, with a possible D match to TRBD1 (6 bases). The CDR3 contains 14 residues. Trimming cost V 5 bases and J 5 bases, with 16 bases left between them. CDR1 and CDR2 (germline): SGHAT, FQNNGV. The CDR3 here is CASSPGQRIDEQYF. The CDR3, as DNA: TGTGCCAGCAGCCCCGGACAGAGAATCGACGAGCAGTACTTC.

The chain has TRBV27 and TRBJ2-7, with D possibly being TRBD1 (6 bases). The CDR3 runs 13 residues. Germline assignment: CDR1 MNHEY and CDR2 SMNVEV (reference sequence). Between the trimmed V and J ends, which lost 3 bases and 3 bases, there was a span of 9 bases. The CDR3 is CASSFSQGYEQYF. The DNA for the CDR3 is TGTGCCAGCAGTTTCTCACAGGGCTACGAGCAGTACTTC.

V usage is TRBV25-1 and J usage is TRBJ1-5; possibly TRBD1 for D (5 bases). Trimming removed 5 bases at V and 6 bases at J, with 11 bases between. Germline V lookup: CDR1 MGHDK, CDR2 SYGVNS. The CDR3 length is 13 residues. The CDR3 bases are TGTGCCAGCAGTTTGGGAGGGACTCAGCCCCAGCATTTT. It translates to CASSLGGTQPQHF.

This clone was observed a single time. The chain carries TRBV9 and TRBJ1-2, with 7 bases lining up with TRBD1. The CDR3 runs to 14 residues. The ends lost 1 base at V and 4 bases at J; junction bases unmatched: 4. From germline, CDR1 is SGDLS and CDR2 YYNGEE. The CDR3 spells CASSVQQGGYGYTF. CDR3 in DNA: TGTGCCAGCAGCGTACAGCAGGGGGGCTATGGCTACACCTTC.

The V and J genes are TRBV7-8 and TRBJ2-7, with 10 positions matching TRBD1. The germline CDR1 and CDR2 sequences are SGHVS and FQNEAQ. This CDR3 spans 15 amino acids. After removal of 5 bases from V and 4 bases from J, the junction contained 8 bases not matched to a gene. The CDR3 reads CASSEAGTGVYEQYF. The CDR3 DNA is TGTGCCAGCAGCGAAGCCGGGACAGGGGTATACGAGCAGTACTTC.

The chain is built from TRBV6-4 and TRBJ2-3, with TRBD2 as a possible D gene (7 bases). V shed 3 bases and J shed 7 bases, with 20 bases lying between them. Germline CDR1 reads MRHNA; CDR2 reads SNTAGT. The CDR3 runs 16 residues. In DNA form, the CDR3 reads TGTGCCAGCAGTGAAAGTGGGGGGGGCGCGGTCCATACGCAGTATTTT. It encodes CASSESGGGAVHTQYF.

The chain couples TRBV5-6 to TRBJ2-3; D is perhaps TRBD2 (5 bases). The CDR3 contains 16 residues. Between the trimmed V and J ends, which lost 2 bases and 6 bases, there was a span of 19 bases. Germline values: CDR1 SGHDT, CDR2 YYEEEE. The CDR3 here is CASSFESSGAGDTQYF. CDR3 sequence (DNA): TGTGCCAGCAGCTTCGAGTCGAGCGGCGCGGGCGATACGCAGTATTTT.

V and J are TRBV4-3 and TRBJ1-6; D call uncertain. The germline V and J ends were trimmed by 0 bases and 7 bases, with 7 bases remaining between them. The CDR3 is made up of 14 amino acids. CDR1 is LGHNA, CDR2 YSLEER, per germline. The CDR3 DNA reads TGCGCCAGCAGCCAAGACGGCAGGAATTCACCCCTCCACTTT. Protein sequence: CASSQDGRNSPLHF.

The V call is TRBV15, the J call TRBJ2-3, with D maybe TRBD2 (6 bases). The germline gives CDR1 LNHNV, CDR2 YYDKDF (reference sequence). V was clipped by 3 bases and J by 2 bases, with 12 bases between them. The CDR3 runs to 15 residues. The CDR3 is CATSSGDSYTDTQYF. The DNA for the CDR3 is TGTGCCACCAGCAGTGGGGACTCATACACAGATACGCAGTATTTT.

This clone was observed many times. The V call is TRBV27, the J call TRBJ2-3; D may be TRBD2 (5 bases). CDR1 MNHEY and CDR2 SMNVEV come from the germline V gene (reference sequence). V gave up 5 bases and J gave up 1 base, with 7 bases separating them. This CDR3 is 13 amino acids long. The CDR3 DNA follows: TGTGCCAGCAGTGGACTGGGCACAGATACGCAGTATTTT. Translation gives CASSGLGTDTQYF.

The chain has TRBV4-3 and TRBJ1-1, with a tentative D call TRBD1 (6 bases). The CDR3 has 15 residues. V was trimmed by 0 bases and J by 4 bases, leaving 12 bases between them. CDR1 LGHNA and CDR2 YSLEER come from the germline V gene. The CDR3 protein is CASSQDTGLSTEAFF. The CDR3 DNA follows: TGCGCCAGCAGCCAAGATACAGGGTTGAGCACTGAAGCTTTCTTT.

This clone came up a few times. This chain links TRBV18 with TRBJ1-1; D possibly corresponds to TRBD1 (5 bases). The germline V gene encodes CDR1 KGHSH and CDR2 LQKENI. V lost 3 bases and J 6 bases, leaving 8 bases between the germline ends. This CDR3 comprises 12 residues. The CDR3 sequence: CASSPQGSEAFF. The CDR3 DNA reads TGTGCCAGCTCACCTCAGGGATCTGAAGCTTTCTTT.